This paragraph reports one TCR beta chain. Its specificity is unknown. Each molecule of TCR cDNA was tagged with one unique molecular identifier. TCRdb called the 5' RACE reads again in MiXCR, with one record for every CDR3 protein. The sample consists of approximately 12,000 distinct CDR3 sequences, roughly 9.1% of them appearing once. CDR1 and CDR2 from the germline V gene are SGHVS and FQNEAQ. V was clipped by 5 bases and J by 1 base, with 10 bases between them. The CDR3 totals 14 residues. This sample is part of a study of spatial heterogeneity in lung cancer. Study as a whole: The authors sequenced available follow-up PBMC samples, taken a median of around two years after resection.

The sample's time point: blood at routine non-recurrence follow-up after resection. Study results and caveats: Whereas they appeared in blood less at follow-up, ubiquitous expanded tumor TCRs appeared there more at resection.

The source of this sequence is a female donor with early-stage non-small cell lung cancer. The rearrangement joins TRBV7-8 to TRBJ2-3; unclear D gene. The sequenced sample was PBMCs, obtained at follow-up. Here the CDR3 DNA reads TGTGCCAGCAGCCCTGTAGTGGGCACAGATACGCAGTATTTT. As protein: CASSPVVGTDTQYF.